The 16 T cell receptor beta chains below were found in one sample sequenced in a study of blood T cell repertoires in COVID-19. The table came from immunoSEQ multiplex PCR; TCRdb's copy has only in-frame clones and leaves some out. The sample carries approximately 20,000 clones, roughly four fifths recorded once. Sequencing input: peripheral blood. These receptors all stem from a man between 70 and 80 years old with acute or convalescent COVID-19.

CDR3 residues: CAGHPGLAPRSYEQYF. The CDR3 DNA sequence: TGCGCCGGGCATCCGGGACTAGCGCCTAGATCCTACGAGCAGTACTTC. The rearrangement joins TRBV10-1 to TRBJ2-7; 10 bases fit TRBD2. The CDR3 runs to 16 residues. Germline CDR1 is WNHNN and CDR2 is SYGVQD (reference sequence). V dropped 11 bases and J dropped 1; count of bases not matched to a gene: 14.

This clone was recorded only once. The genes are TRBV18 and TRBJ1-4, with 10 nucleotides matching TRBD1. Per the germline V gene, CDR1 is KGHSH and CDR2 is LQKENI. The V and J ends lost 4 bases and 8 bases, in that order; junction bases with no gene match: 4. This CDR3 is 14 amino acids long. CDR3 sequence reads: CASSQGTGDEKLFF. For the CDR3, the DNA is TGTGCCAGCTCACAAGGGACAGGGGACGAAAAACTGTTTTTT.

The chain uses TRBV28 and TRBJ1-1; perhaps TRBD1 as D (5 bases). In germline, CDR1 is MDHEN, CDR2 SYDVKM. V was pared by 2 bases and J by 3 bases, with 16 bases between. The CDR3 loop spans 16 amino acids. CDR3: CASSLPGGAGDTEAFF. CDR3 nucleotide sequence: TGTGCCAGCAGTTTACCCGGTGGGGCGGGGGACACTGAAGCTTTCTTT.

In DNA form, the CDR3 reads TGCGCCAGCAGCGCCCCGGGACAGTCGACCTATGGCTACACCTTC. Translating it yields CASSAPGQSTYGYTF. The V call is TRBV5-1, the J call TRBJ1-2; 7 nucleotides line up with TRBD1. This CDR3 contains 15 residues. V was pared by 4 bases and J by 4 bases, with 10 bases of the junction left unmatched. Germline V gene sequence: CDR1 SGHRS, CDR2 YFSETQ. Full variable domain (remainder filled in from reference TRBV5-1 and TRBJ1-2): KAGVTQTPRYLIKTRGQQVTLSCSPISGHRSVSWYQQTPGQGLQFLFEYFSETQRNKGNFPGRFSGRQFSNSRSEMNVSTLELGDSALYLCASSAPGQSTYGYTFGSGTRLTVV.

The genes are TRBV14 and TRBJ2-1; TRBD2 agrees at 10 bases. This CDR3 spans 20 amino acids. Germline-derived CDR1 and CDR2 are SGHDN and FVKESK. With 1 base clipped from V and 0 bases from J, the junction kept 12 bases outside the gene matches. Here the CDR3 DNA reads TGTGCCAGCAGCCAAGCTCCTAGCGGGAGAGGGCTGGGCTCCTACAATGAGCAGTTCTTC. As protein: CASSQAPSGRGLGSYNEQFF.

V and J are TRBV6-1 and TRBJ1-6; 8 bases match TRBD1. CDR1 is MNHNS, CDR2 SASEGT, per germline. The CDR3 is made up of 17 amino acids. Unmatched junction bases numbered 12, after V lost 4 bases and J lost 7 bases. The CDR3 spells CASSGNLGQGTNSPLHF. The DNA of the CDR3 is TGTGCCAGCAGTGGCAACCTAGGACAGGGTACCAATTCACCCCTCCACTTT.

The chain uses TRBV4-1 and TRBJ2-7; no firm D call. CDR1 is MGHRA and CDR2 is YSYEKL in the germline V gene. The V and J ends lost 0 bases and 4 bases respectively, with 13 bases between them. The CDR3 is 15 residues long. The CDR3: CASSQDGSGFYEQYF. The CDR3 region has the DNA TGCGCCAGCAGCCAAGACGGTTCAGGTTTTTACGAGCAGTACTTC.

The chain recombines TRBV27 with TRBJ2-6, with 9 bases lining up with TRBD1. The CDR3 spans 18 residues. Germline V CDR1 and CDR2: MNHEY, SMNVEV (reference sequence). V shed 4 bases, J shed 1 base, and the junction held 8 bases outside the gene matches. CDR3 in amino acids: CASSSTGGGPSGANVLTF. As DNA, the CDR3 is TGTGCCAGCAGTTCTACAGGGGGCGGCCCTTCTGGGGCCAACGTCCTGACTTTC. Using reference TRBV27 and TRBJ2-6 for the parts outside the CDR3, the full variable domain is EAQVTQNPRYLITVTGKKLTVTCSQNMNHEYMSWYRQDPGLGLRQIYYSMNVEVTDKGDVPEGYKVSRKEKRNFPLILESPSPNQTSLYFCASSSTGGGPSGANVLTFGAGSRLTVL.

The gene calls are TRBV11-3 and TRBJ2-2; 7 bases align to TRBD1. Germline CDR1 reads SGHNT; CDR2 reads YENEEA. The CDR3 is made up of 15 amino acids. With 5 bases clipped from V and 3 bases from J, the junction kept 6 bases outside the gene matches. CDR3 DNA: TGTGCCAGCAGCCCAAGACAGGGATACACCGGGGAGCTGTTTTTT. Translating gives CASSPRQGYTGELFF.

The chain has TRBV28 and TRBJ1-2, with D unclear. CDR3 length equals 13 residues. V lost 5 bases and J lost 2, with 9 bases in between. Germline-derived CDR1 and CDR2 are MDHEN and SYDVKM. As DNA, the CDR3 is TGTGCCAGCAGTCCCCGGGTGAACTATGGCTACACCTTC. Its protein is CASSPRVNYGYTF.

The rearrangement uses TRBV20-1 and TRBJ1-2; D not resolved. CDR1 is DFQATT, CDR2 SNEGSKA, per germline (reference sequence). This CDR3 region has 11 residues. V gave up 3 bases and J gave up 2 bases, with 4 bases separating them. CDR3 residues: CSASGNYGYTF. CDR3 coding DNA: TGCAGTGCTAGCGGGAACTATGGCTACACCTTC.

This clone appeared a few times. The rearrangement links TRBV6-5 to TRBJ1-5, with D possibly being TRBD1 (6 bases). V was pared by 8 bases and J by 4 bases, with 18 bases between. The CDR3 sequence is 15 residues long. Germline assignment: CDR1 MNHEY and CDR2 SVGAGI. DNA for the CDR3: TGTGCCAGCGCTTGGGGAAAAGGGGGTAATCAGCCCCAGCATTTT. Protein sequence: CASAWGKGGNQPQHF.

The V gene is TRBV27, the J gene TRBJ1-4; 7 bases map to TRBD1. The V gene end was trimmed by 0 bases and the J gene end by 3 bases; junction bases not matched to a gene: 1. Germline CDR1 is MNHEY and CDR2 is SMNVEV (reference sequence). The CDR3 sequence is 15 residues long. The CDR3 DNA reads TGTGCCAGCAGTTTATCGCAGGGGGCTAATGAAAAACTGTTTTTT. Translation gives CASSLSQGANEKLFF. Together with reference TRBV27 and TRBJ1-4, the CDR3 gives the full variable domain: EAQVTQNPRYLITVTGKKLTVTCSQNMNHEYMSWYRQDPGLGLRQIYYSMNVEVTDKGDVPEGYKVSRKEKRNFPLILESPSPNQTSLYFCASSLSQGANEKLFFGSGTQLSVL.

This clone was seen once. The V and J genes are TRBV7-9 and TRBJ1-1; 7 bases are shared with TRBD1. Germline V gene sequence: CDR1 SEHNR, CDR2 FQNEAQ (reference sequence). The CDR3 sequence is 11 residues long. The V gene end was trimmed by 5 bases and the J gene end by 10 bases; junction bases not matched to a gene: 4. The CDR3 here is CASSPDRRAFF. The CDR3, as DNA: TGTGCCAGCAGCCCGGACAGGAGAGCTTTCTTT.

Written as DNA, the CDR3 is TGTGCCAGCAGCCCCGGGACTATTTACAATGAGCAGTTCTTC. It encodes CASSPGTIYNEQFF. This chain uses TRBV5-4 with TRBJ2-1; TRBD2 matches 7 bases. V gave up 4 bases and J gave up 4 bases; unmatched junction bases: 5. Germline V gene lookup returns CDR1 SGHNT and CDR2 YYREEE (reference sequence). This CDR3 is built from 14 residues.

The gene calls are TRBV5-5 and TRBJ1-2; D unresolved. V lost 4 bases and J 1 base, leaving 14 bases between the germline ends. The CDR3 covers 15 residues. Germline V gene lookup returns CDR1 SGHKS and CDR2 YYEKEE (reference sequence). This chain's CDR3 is CASSTGLKFNYGYTF. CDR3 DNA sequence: TGTGCCAGCAGCACCGGACTGAAGTTTAACTATGGCTACACCTTC.